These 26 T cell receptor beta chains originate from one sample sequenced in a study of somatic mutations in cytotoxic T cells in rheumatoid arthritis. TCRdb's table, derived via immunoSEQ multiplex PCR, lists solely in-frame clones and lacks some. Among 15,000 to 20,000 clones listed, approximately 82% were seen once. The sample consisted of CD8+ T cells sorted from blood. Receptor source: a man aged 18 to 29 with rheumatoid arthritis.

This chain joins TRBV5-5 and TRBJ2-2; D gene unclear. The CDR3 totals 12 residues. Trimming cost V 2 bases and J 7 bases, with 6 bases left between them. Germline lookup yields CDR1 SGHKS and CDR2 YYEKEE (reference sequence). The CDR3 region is CASSLWGGELFF. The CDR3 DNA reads TGTGCCAGCAGCTTATGGGGCGGGGAGCTGTTTTTT. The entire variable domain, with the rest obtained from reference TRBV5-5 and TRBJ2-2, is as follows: DAGVTQSPTHLIKTRGQQVTLRCSPISGHKSVSWYQQVLGQGPQFIFQYYEKEERGRGNFPDRFSARQFPNYSSELNVNALLLGDSALYLCASSLWGGELFFGEGSRLTVL.

The CDR3 here is CASRQTPNYGYTF. CDR3 DNA sequence: TGTGCCAGCAGACAGACACCTAACTATGGCTACACCTTC. The genes are TRBV27 and TRBJ1-2; the D is unclear. Trimming pared 6 bases from V and 0 bases from J, leaving 8 bases between. The V gene's germline CDR1 is MNHEY and CDR2 SMNVEV (reference sequence). The CDR3 covers 13 residues.

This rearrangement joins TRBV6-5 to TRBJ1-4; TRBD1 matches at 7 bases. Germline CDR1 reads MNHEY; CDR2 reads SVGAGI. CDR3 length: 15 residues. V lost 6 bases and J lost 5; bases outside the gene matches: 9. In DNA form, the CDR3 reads TGTGCCAGCAGCCGCCAGACAGGGCTCAATGAAAAACTGTTTTTT. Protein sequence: CASSRQTGLNEKLFF.

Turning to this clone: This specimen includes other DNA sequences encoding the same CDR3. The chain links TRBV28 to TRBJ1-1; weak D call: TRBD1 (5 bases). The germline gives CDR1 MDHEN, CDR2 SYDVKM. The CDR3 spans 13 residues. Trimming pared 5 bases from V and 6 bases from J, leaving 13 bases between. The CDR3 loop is CASSLTGGAEAFF. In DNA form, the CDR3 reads TGTGCCAGCAGTCTCACGGGGGGAGCTGAAGCTTTCTTT.

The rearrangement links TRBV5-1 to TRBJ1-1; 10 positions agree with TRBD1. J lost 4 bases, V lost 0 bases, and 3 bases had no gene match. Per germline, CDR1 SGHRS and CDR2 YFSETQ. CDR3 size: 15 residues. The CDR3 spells CASSLGDRGITEAFF. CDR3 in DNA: TGCGCCAGCAGCTTGGGGGACAGGGGCATCACTGAAGCTTTCTTT. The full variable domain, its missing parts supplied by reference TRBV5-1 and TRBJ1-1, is KAGVTQTPRYLIKTRGQQVTLSCSPISGHRSVSWYQQTPGQGLQFLFEYFSETQRNKGNFPGRFSGRQFSNSRSEMNVSTLELGDSALYLCASSLGDRGITEAFFGQGTRLTVV.

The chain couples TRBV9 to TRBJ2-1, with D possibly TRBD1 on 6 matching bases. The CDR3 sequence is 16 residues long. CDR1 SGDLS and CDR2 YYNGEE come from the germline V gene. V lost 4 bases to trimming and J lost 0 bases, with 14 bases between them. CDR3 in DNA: TGTGCCAGCAGCCCGAACAGGGCCAGCTCCTACAATGAGCAGTTCTTC. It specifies CASSPNRASSYNEQFF.

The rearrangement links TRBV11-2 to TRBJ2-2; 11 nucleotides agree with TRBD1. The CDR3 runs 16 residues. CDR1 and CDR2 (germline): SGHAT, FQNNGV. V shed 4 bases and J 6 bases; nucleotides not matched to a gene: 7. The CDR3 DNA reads TGTGCCAGCAGCTCTCCGGGACAGGGGGAATCCGGGGAGCTGTTTTTT. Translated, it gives CASSSPGQGESGELFF.

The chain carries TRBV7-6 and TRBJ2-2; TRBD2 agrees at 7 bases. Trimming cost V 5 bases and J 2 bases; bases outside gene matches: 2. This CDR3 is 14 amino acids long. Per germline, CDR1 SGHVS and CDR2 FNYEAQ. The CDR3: CASSPSGNTGELFF. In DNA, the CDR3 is TGTGCCAGCAGCCCTAGCGGAAACACCGGGGAGCTGTTTTTT.

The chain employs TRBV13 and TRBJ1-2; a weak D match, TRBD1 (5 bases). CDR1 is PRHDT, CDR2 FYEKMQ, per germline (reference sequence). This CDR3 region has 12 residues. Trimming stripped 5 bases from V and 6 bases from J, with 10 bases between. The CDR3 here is CASSGGYDGYTF. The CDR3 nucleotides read TGTGCCAGCAGCGGGGGGTACGATGGCTACACCTTC. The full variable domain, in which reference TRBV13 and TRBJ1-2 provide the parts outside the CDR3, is AAGVIQSPRHLIKEKRETATLKCYPIPRHDTVYWYQQGPGQDPQFLISFYEKMQSDKGSIPDRFSAQQFSDYHSELNMSSLELGDSALYFCASSGGYDGYTFGSGTRLTVV.

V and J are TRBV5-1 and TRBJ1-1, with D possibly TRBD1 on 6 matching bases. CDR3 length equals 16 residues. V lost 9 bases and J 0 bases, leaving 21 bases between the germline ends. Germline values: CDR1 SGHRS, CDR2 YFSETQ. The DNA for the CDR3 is TGCGCCAACACAGGGAATTATCGCCCTTTGAACACTGAAGCTTTCTTT. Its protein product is CANTGNYRPLNTEAFF.

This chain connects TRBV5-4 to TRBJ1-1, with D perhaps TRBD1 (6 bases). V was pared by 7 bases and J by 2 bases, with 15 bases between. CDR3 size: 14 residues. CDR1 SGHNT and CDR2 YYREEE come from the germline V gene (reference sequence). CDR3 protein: CASVNRALNTEAFF. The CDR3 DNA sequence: TGTGCCAGCGTCAACAGGGCCCTTAACACTGAAGCTTTCTTT.

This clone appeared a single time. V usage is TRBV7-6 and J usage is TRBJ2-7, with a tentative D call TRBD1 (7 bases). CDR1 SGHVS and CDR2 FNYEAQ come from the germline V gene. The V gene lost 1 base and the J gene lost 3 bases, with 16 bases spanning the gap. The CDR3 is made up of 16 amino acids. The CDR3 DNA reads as TGTGCCAGCAGCTTAGAAGTGACAGGGAGGAGCTACGAGCAGTACTTC. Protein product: CASSLEVTGRSYEQYF. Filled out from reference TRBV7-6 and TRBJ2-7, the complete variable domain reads GAGVSQSPRYKVTKRGQDVALRCDPISGHVSLYWYRQALGQGPEFLTYFNYEAQQDKSGLPNDRFSAERPEGSISTLTIQRTEQRDSAMYRCASSLEVTGRSYEQYFGPGTRLTVT.

The CDR3 sequence is CASSEAYGRPRQWPQHF. As DNA, the CDR3 is TGTGCCAGCAGTGAAGCGTACGGCAGACCCCGACAGTGGCCCCAGCATTTT. The J gene is TRBJ1-5, the V gene TRBV6-1; perhaps TRBD1 as D (5 bases). The germline V and J ends were trimmed by 0 bases and 9 bases, with 21 bases remaining between them. This CDR3 is 17 amino acids long. Germline V lookup: CDR1 MNHNS, CDR2 SASEGT.

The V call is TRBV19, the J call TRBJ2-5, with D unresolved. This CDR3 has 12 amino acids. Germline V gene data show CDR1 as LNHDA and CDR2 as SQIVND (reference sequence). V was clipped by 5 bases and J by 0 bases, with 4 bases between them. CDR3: CASSRNQETQYF. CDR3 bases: TGTGCCAGTAGTCGAAACCAAGAGACCCAGTACTTC.

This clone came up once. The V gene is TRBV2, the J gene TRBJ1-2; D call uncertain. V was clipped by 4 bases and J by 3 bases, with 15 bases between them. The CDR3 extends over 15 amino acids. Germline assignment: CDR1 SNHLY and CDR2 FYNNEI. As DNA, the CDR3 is TGTGCCAGCAGTGTATCTTGGGAGGTCCACTATGGCTACACCTTC. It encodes CASSVSWEVHYGYTF.

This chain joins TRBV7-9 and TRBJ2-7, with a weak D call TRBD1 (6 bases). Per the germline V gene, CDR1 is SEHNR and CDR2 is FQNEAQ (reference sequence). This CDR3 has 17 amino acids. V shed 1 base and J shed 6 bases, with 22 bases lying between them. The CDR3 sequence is CASSLGGQGPSQSEQYF. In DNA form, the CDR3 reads TGTGCCAGCAGCTTAGGTGGTCAGGGGCCTTCCCAGAGCGAGCAGTACTTC.

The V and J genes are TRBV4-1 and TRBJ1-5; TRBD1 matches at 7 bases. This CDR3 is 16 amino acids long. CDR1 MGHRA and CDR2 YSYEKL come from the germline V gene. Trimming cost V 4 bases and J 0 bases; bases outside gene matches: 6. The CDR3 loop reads CASSPRTGDSNQPQHF. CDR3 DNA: TGCGCCAGCAGCCCGAGGACAGGCGATAGCAATCAGCCCCAGCATTTT.

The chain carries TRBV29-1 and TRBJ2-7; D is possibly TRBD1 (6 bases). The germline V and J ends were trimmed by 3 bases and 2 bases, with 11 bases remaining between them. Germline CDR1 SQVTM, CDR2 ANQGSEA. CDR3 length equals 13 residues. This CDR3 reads CSVEWGTPYEQYF. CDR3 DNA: TGCAGCGTTGAGTGGGGGACACCCTACGAGCAGTACTTC.

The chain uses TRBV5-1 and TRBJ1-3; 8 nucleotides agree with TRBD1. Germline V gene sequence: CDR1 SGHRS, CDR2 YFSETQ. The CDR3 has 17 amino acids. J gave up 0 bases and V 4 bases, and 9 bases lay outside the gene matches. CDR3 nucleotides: TGCGCCAGCAGCCTGACAGGGGCCATCTACTCTGGAAACACCATATATTTT. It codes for CASSLTGAIYSGNTIYF.

CDR3 region: CASSPGRGRDEQFF. As DNA, the CDR3 is TGTGCCAGCAGCCCAGGACGGGGGCGCGATGAGCAGTTCTTC. This chain links TRBV5-5 with TRBJ2-1; D assignment may be TRBD1 or TRBD2 (6 bases each). The V gene's germline CDR1 is SGHKS and CDR2 YYEKEE (reference sequence). The CDR3 totals 14 residues. V lost 4 bases and J lost 8, with 16 bases in between. The full variable domain, completed using reference TRBV5-5 and TRBJ2-1, is DAGVTQSPTHLIKTRGQQVTLRCSPISGHKSVSWYQQVLGQGPQFIFQYYEKEERGRGNFPDRFSARQFPNYSSELNVNALLLGDSALYLCASSPGRGRDEQFFGPGTRLTVL.

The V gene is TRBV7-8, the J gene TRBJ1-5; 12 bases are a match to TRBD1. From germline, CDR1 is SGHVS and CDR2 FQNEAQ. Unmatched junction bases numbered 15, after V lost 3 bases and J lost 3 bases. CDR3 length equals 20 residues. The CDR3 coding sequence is TGTGCCAGCAGCTTTCACCGGGACAGGGGGCTGCGGGGTCCCAATCAGCCCCAGCATTTT. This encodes CASSFHRDRGLRGPNQPQHF.

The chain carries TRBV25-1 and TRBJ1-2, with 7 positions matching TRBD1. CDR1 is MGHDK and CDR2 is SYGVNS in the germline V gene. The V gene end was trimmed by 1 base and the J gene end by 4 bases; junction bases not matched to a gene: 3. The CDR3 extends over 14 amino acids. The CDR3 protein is CASSESDRVYGYTF. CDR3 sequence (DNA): TGTGCCAGCAGTGAATCAGACAGGGTCTATGGCTACACCTTC.

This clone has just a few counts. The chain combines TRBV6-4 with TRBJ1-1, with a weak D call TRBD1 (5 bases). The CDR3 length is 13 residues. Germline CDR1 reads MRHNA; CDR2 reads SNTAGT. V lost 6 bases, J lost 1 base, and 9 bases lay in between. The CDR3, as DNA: TGTGCCAGCAGCGAAGGGGAGAACACTGAAGCTTTCTTT. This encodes CASSEGENTEAFF.

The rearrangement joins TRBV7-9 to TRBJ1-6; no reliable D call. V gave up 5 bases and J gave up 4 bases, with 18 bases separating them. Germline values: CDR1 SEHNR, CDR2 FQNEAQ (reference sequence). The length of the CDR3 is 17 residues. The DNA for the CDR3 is TGTGCCAGCAGCGACCTTCTCGCCACAGCGTATAATTCACCCCTCCACTTT. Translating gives CASSDLLATAYNSPLHF.

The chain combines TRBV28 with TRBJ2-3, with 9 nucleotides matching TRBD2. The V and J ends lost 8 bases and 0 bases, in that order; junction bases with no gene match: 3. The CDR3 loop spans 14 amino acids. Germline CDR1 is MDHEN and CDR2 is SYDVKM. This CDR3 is CASLSGGSTDTQYF. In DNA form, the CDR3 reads TGTGCCAGCCTTAGCGGGGGTAGCACAGATACGCAGTATTTT.

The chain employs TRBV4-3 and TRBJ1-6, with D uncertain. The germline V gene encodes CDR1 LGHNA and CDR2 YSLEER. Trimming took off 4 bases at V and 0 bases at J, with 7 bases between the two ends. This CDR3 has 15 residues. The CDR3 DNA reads TGCGCCAGCAGCCTCAGAAGCTCCTATAATTCACCCCTCCACTTT. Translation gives CASSLRSSYNSPLHF.